This TCR beta chain emerged from a study of shared clonotypes between healthy human individuals. About this clone: This CDR3 is missing its conserved last phenylalanine or tryptophan, likely due to a read error.

CD4+ cell separation produced CD45RA+ naive and CD45RA-negative memory subsets. Sequencing used immunoSEQ multiplex PCR; TCRdb keeps in-frame clones, though not all of them. The sample carries around 2.3 million clones, approximately 94% recorded once. Germline V CDR1 and CDR2: MNHNY, SVGAGI (reference sequence). The V and J ends lost 6 bases and 4 bases respectively, with 18 bases between them. The CDR3 has 16 amino acids. The specimen sequenced was naive CD4+ T cells sorted from blood. Subset described: CD45RA+ positively selected. The chain recombines TRBV6-6 with TRBJ1-4; tentatively, D is TRBD1 (5 bases). This TCR derives from a man younger than 35 in good health. The CDR3 DNA reads TGTGCCAGCAGCCCCATCGTCCGGGACCATAATGAAAAACTGTTTCTT. Its translation: CASSPIVRDHNEKLFL.